Presented here are 13 T cell receptor beta chains from one specimen sequenced in a study of molecular identifiers for immune sequencing clone quantification. TCRdb analysed the PCR reads with MiXCR anew, one entry per CDR3 protein. The sample consists of 45,000 to 60,000 distinct CDR3 sequences, around 34% of them appearing once. The sequenced sample consisted of naive CD8+ T cells from blood, with Jurkat cell RNA spiked in. Noted subset: FACS-sorted CD8+CD4-CCR7+CD45RA+ naive T cells. Receptors originate from a human donor in good health. Some libraries in this study had Jurkat cell RNA spiked in.

As concerns this clonotype: One base away lies a much larger clone, so this may be a sequencing read error. The CDR3 protein is CASSVRQGITDTQYF. The CDR3 DNA follows: TGTGCCAGCAGCGTTAGACAGGGTATCACAGATACGCAGTATTTT. The chain uses TRBV6-4 and TRBJ2-3; 7 bases agree with TRBD1. Germline values: CDR1 MRHNA, CDR2 SNTAGT. Trimming took 6 bases from V and 2 from J; bases not matched to a gene: 8. The CDR3 runs to 15 residues.

On this clonotype: This likely comes from a read error, as the CDR3 has no conserved phenylalanine or tryptophan at its end. The chain uses TRBV11-2 and TRBJ2-5; TRBD1 aligns across 9 bases. Germline V gives CDR1 SGHAT, CDR2 FQNNGV. The V gene end was trimmed by 5 bases and the J gene end by 2 bases; junction bases not matched to a gene: 6. The CDR3 covers 15 residues. CDR3 DNA sequence: TGTGCCAGCAGCCAGGACAGGGGAGTTCAAGAGACCCAGTACATC. Its translation is CASSQDRGVQETQYI.

Points on this clonotype: A read error is possible here, since a much larger clone lies one base away. CDR3 protein: CASGLQVEETQYF. The CDR3 DNA follows: TGTGCCAGCGGGTTACAGGTGGAAGAGACCCAGTACTTC. This rearrangement joins TRBV28 to TRBJ2-5, with TRBD1 as a possible D gene (5 bases). This CDR3 region has 13 residues. V was clipped by 8 bases and J by 3 bases, with 13 bases between them. CDR1 is MDHEN and CDR2 is SYDVKM in the germline V gene.

This clonotype was found a few times. The chain is built from TRBV20-1 and TRBJ1-5; D gene ambiguous. Trimming left V 1 base short and J 9 bases short, with 7 bases between. The CDR3 is 11 amino acids. In germline, CDR1 is DFQATT, CDR2 SNEGSKA (reference sequence). The CDR3 sequence: CSARAGRPQHF. The CDR3 DNA is TGCAGTGCTAGAGCGGGAAGGCCCCAGCATTTT.

The chain carries TRBV4-3 and TRBJ2-7, with D hard to call. CDR1 LGHNA and CDR2 YSLEER come from the germline V gene. CDR3 length: 16 residues. V was trimmed by 0 bases and J by 3 bases, leaving 15 bases between them. CDR3 in amino acids: CASSQDRSSRGYEQYF. The CDR3 nucleotides read TGCGCCAGCAGCCAAGATAGGTCCAGTCGCGGCTACGAGCAGTACTTC.

This clonotype appeared a few times. The chain combines TRBV19 with TRBJ2-3; D gene unclear. The CDR3 length is 14 residues. V lost 3 bases and J 2 bases, leaving 9 bases between the germline ends. The germline V gene has CDR1 LNHDA and CDR2 SQIVND (reference sequence). CDR3: CASSMGNPTDTQYF. The CDR3 bases are TGTGCCAGTAGTATGGGCAACCCCACAGATACGCAGTATTTT.

In this sample, this clonotype turned up a few times. The V call is TRBV27, the J call TRBJ1-2, with 8 bases aligning to TRBD1. Germline assignment: CDR1 MNHEY and CDR2 SMNVEV (reference sequence). The CDR3 spans 15 residues. V dropped 4 bases and J dropped 3; count of bases not matched to a gene: 7. The CDR3 DNA is TGTGCCAGCAGTTCTTCCCAGGGGGCCTACTATGGCTACACCTTC. Protein: CASSSSQGAYYGYTF.

This clonotype appeared many times. The chain carries TRBV6-6 and TRBJ2-7; TRBD1 aligns across 8 bases. The V segment lost 6 bases and the J segment 3 bases; nucleotides outside the gene matches: 7. The CDR3 runs 14 residues. Looked up from germline, CDR1 is MNHNY and CDR2 is SVGAGI (reference sequence). This chain's CDR3 is CASSQGAPGYEQYF. CDR3 coding DNA: TGTGCCAGCAGCCAGGGGGCTCCCGGCTACGAGCAGTACTTC.

Concerning this clonotype itself: Given a much more abundant clone one base away, this may be a read error. The V gene is TRBV7-8, the J gene TRBJ1-1, with D perhaps TRBD1 (5 bases). Per germline, CDR1 SGHVS and CDR2 FQNEAQ. V was shortened by 3 bases and J by 10 bases, with 21 bases between the two germline ends. CDR3 length equals 15 residues. CDR3 nucleotide sequence: TGTGCCAGCAGCTTCAGGGTAGGCCTCCTATCTGGAGCTTTCTTT. Translated, it gives CASSFRVGLLSGAFF.

A few counts support this clonotype. The chain uses TRBV19 and TRBJ2-1, with 7 bases aligning to TRBD1. The V segment lost 9 bases and the J segment 8 bases; nucleotides outside the gene matches: 16. CDR1 and CDR2 from the germline V gene are LNHDA and SQIVND (reference sequence). This CDR3 is 15 amino acids long. The CDR3: CASIGFPTGVHEQFF. CDR3 nucleotide sequence: TGTGCCAGCATAGGTTTCCCAACAGGGGTCCATGAGCAGTTCTTC.

The chain joins TRBV28 to TRBJ2-5; possible D gene TRBD2, 6 bases. Germline V gives CDR1 MDHEN, CDR2 SYDVKM. The V end was cut by 7 bases, the J end by 8 bases, with 11 bases between. The CDR3 runs to 11 residues. The DNA for the CDR3 is TGTGCCAGCACCCCGGGGGATACCCAGTACTTC. It encodes CASTPGDTQYF. The full variable domain, in which reference TRBV28 and TRBJ2-5 provide the parts outside the CDR3, is DVKVTQSSRYLVKRTGEKVFLECVQDMDHENMFWYRQDPGLGLRLIYFSYDVKMKEKGDIPEGYSVSREKKERFSLILESASTNQTSMYLCASTPGDTQYFGPGTRLLVL.

This clonotype has a handful of counts. The rearrangement uses TRBV27 and TRBJ1-2; D may be TRBD1 (6 bases). This CDR3 comprises 13 residues. V lost 5 bases, J lost 2 bases, and 9 bases lay in between. Germline V lookup: CDR1 MNHEY, CDR2 SMNVEV (reference sequence). For the CDR3, the DNA is TGTGCCAGCAGTATACAGGGAAACTATGGCTACACCTTC. Its protein product is CASSIQGNYGYTF.

This clonotype has a single count. The CDR3 loop is CASSLILAGVDEQYF. Here the CDR3 DNA reads TGTGCCAGCAGTTTAATATTAGCGGGAGTGGACGAGCAGTACTTC. This chain connects TRBV27 to TRBJ2-7; TRBD2 aligns across 9 bases. After removal of 2 bases from V and 5 bases from J, the junction contained 7 bases not matched to a gene. The CDR3 is 15 residues long. The V gene's germline CDR1 is MNHEY and CDR2 SMNVEV (reference sequence).